The rows below give T cell receptor beta chains drawn from one sample of a study of shared clonotypes between healthy human individuals. Profiling relied on immunoSEQ multiplex PCR, and the TCRdb table lists in-frame clones only, not all of them. The sample lists over a million clones; 78% were seen once. The specimen was memory CD4+ T cells from PBMCs. These receptors originate from a man younger than 35 in good health. Some clones in this sample may be carry-over from other donors' samples. Each CDR3 is given with its conserved first and last residue. A D gene is named only where the DNA matches it firmly. Clone size, where shown, is once, few, many, or a class for clones that have expanded.

>TRBJ2-2|TRBD2|many|TRBV4-1
TGCGCCAGCGAACCTAGCGGGGTCGCGAACACCGGGGAGCTGTTTTTT
CASEPSGVANTGELFF
>TRBJ1-5|-|once|TRBV15
TGTGCCACCAGCAGAGATCGGGGTAGCAATCAGCCCCAGCATTTT
CATSRDRGSNQPQHF
>TRBJ2-1|TRBD2|-|TRBV4-1
TGCGCCAGCAGCCAAGATGGGTCTGGGGGGAGGGCCGACCGGAATGAGCAGTTCTTC
CASSQDGSGGRADRNEQFF
>TRBJ1-2|TRBD1|few|TRBV19
TGTGCCAGTAGTCCCCGAGACAGGGGGCTGGGCTACACCTTC
CASSPRDRGLGYTF
>TRBJ2-7|-|many|TRBV29-1
TGCAGCGTTGAAGATTTAAGGGGCCACTACGAGCAGTACTTC
CSVEDLRGHYEQYF
>TRBJ2-3|-|-|TRBV21-1
TGTGCCAGCAGCCCATATCCCGTCCAAAGGGACACAGATACGCAGTATTTT
CASSPYPVQRDTDTQYF
>TRBJ2-7|TRBD1|-|TRBV20-1
TGCAGTGCCGGGACAGGGGGCTCGCGGTACTTC
CSAGTGGSRYF
>TRBJ2-3|TRBD2|-|TRBV5-1
TGCGCCAGCAGCGAATTAGCGGGGGGACCCGGTACGCAGTATTTT
CASSELAGGPGTQYF
>TRBJ2-1|-|-|TRBV11-2
TGTGCCAGCAGCTTAGTGAGGGGAAGCCCCACTGAGCAGTTCTTC
CASSLVRGSPTEQFF
>TRBJ2-7|TRBD1|-|TRBV29-1
TGCAGCACAAGACAGGGAACCTCCTACGAGCAGTACTTC
CSTRQGTSYEQYF
>TRBJ1-6|-|once|TRBV18
TGTGCCAGCTCACCAGGGACGCCCTGGTCACCCCTCCACTTT
CASSPGTPWSPLHF
>TRBJ2-7|TRBD1|-|TRBV7-3
TGTGCCAGCAGCTTGGTGACAGGGAGAGAGCAGTACTTC
CASSLVTGREQYF
>TRBJ1-5|-|many|TRBV5-8
TGTGCCAGCAGCTGGGCAACAGGGACTCAGCCCCAGCATTTT
CASSWATGTQPQHF
>TRBJ2-3|TRBD2|few|TRBV9
TGTGCCAGCAGCGTATCTATTCTAGCGGGAGGGGCAGATACGCAGTATTTT
CASSVSILAGGADTQYF
>TRBJ1-2|-|few|TRBV4-3
TGCGCCAGCAGCCAAGAACTTGAGCCGTTCTATGGCTACACCTTC
CASSQELEPFYGYTF
>TRBJ2-6|-|-|TRBV7-9
TGTGCCAGCACCCCCACAGGAAGCTCTGGGGCCAACGTCCTGACTTTC
CASTPTGSSGANVLTF
>TRBJ1-3|-|-|TRBV9
TGTGCCAGCAGCTCAAGACGGTCTGGAAACACCATATATTTT
CASSSRRSGNTIYF
>TRBJ1-3|-|-|TRBV7-2
TGTGCCAGCAGCGCGCGACAGTCCTTCTCTGGAAACACCATATATTTT
CASSARQSFSGNTIYF
>TRBJ2-7|TRBD1|-|TRBV29-1
TGCAGCGTTGGGGGCAGGGGGTTCTACGAGCAGTACTTC
CSVGGRGFYEQYF
>TRBJ2-6|-|-|TRBV7-2
TGTGCCAGCAATGGGCAGGTCGGGGCCAACGTCCTGACTTTC
CASNGQVGANVLTF
>TRBJ2-6|-|-|TRBV2
TGTGCCAGCACACGGGGGACCTTTTTTAACTCTGGGGCCAACGTCCTGACTTTC
CASTRGTFFNSGANVLTF
>TRBJ2-1|-|-|TRBV7-3
TGTGCCAGCAGCTTAATAGCGGCTGAAAACAATGAGCAGTTCTTC
CASSLIAAENNEQFF
>TRBJ2-3|-|few|TRBV7-6
TGTGCCAGCAGCGCGATGGGGGCAGATACGCAGTATTTT
CASSAMGADTQYF
>TRBJ2-4|-|-|TRBV6-1
TGTGCCAGCAGTGAGTCTCCAATTAACATTCAGTACTTC
CASSESPINIQYF
>TRBJ2-3|-|-|TRBV29-1
TGCAGCGCGGAAGCGGGCTTCACAGATACGCAGTATTTT
CSAEAGFTDTQYF
>TRBJ1-1|-|-|TRBV5-6
TGTGCCAGCAGCTTGTCCAGAAACACTGAAGCTTTCTTT
CASSLSRNTEAFF
>TRBJ1-4|-|few|TRBV5-1
TGCGCCAGCAGCCGGTCCGGGACAAGCGACGAAAAACTGTTTTTT
CASSRSGTSDEKLFF
>TRBJ2-4|-|-|TRBV5-6
TGTGCCAGCAGCTCAGGGCTGGGTGGGCGGTCGGTCTTC
CASSSGLGGRSVF
>TRBJ2-7|-|-|TRBV18
TGTGCCAGCTCATTCGACAGGAACGAGCAGTACTTC
CASSFDRNEQYF
>TRBJ1-2|-|-|TRBV5-1
TGCGCCAGCAGCTTGGCGGGGGGCTGGGGCTACACCTTC
CASSLAGGWGYTF
>TRBJ2-7|TRBD1|once|TRBV4-3
TGCGCCAGCAGCCACAGACCGGGACAGGGTTACGAGCAGTACTTC
CASSHRPGQGYEQYF
>TRBJ1-4|-|-|TRBV7-8
TGTGCCAGCAGCTCCCGGGACCTGGGGGCGGAAAAACTGTTTTTT
CASSSRDLGAEKLFF
>TRBJ1-1|-|-|TRBV7-9
TGTGCCAGCAGCTGGGAGGGAGCTTTCTTT
CASSWEGAFF
>TRBJ2-5|TRBD1|-|TRBV6-5
TGTGCCAGCAGAACAGGGGACGGGACCCAGTACTTC
CASRTGDGTQYF
>TRBJ2-2|-|-|TRBV2
TGTGCCAGCAGGGAGATAAAGACAGACCCACCCGGGGAGCTGTTTTTT
CASREIKTDPPGELFF
>TRBJ2-7|-|-|TRBV5-8
TGTGCCAGCAGCTTGGTTGGCCTCTCGGGGGAGCAGTACTTC
CASSLVGLSGEQYF
>TRBJ1-2|-|many|TRBV28
TGTGCCAGCAGTTTAAGGCTCTATGGCTACACCTTC
CASSLRLYGYTF
>TRBJ2-7|TRBD2|-|TRBV7-2
TGTGCCAGCAGCGTGGGACTAGCGGGAGAGCAGTACTTC
CASSVGLAGEQYF
>TRBJ1-2|-|-|TRBV28
TGTGCCAGCAGTTTACTTCTGGGGCAGGTCTATGGCTACACCTTC
CASSLLLGQVYGYTF
>TRBJ2-2|TRBD2|-|TRBV29-1
TGCAGCGTTGAGGGACTAGCGGGAGGGCGAGTGGCCGGGGAGCTGTTTTTT
CSVEGLAGGRVAGELFF
>TRBJ1-2|-|-|TRBV9
TGTGCCAGCAGCGTAGCGAAGGGCGGGTACACCTTC
CASSVAKGGYTF
>TRBJ2-3|TRBD1|once|TRBV7-2
TGTGCCACCGGTCCCGGGACAGGGTCCGTCACAGATACGCAGTATTTT
CATGPGTGSVTDTQYF
>TRBJ2-1|-|-|TRBV19
TGTGCCAGTAGTACATCTTTTCGGACTCCACCAGCCGAGCAGTTCTTC
CASSTSFRTPPAEQFF
>TRBJ2-7|TRBD2|-|TRBV4-1
TGCGCCAGCAGCCCTACTAGCGCGCTGATCTACGAGCAGTACTTC
CASSPTSALIYEQYF
>TRBJ1-3|-|many|TRBV18
TGTGCCAGCTCACCACCCAGGGTGACGAACACCATATATTTT
CASSPPRVTNTIYF
>TRBJ2-7|-|-|TRBV15
TGTGCCACCAGCACCCACGACCGAAATGGCTACGAGCAGTACTTC
CATSTHDRNGYEQYF
>TRBJ1-2|-|-|TRBV29-1
TGCAGCGTTGATCGGGGGCTTAACTATGGCTACACCTTC
CSVDRGLNYGYTF
>TRBJ2-3|-|-|TRBV18
TGTGCCAGCTCACCAGGCAGATTGGGCACGGATACGCAGTATTTT
CASSPGRLGTDTQYF
>TRBJ1-1|-|few|TRBV5-1
TGCGCCAGCAGCATAATGGACCCAAACACTGAAGCTTTCTTT
CASSIMDPNTEAFF
>TRBJ2-1|-|-|TRBV28
TGTGCCAGCAGTTTAGGGCTAGGCGGGAGATGGGGGGCTGAGCAGTTCTTC
CASSLGLGGRWGAEQFF
>TRBJ1-4|TRBD1|-|TRBV28
TGTGCCAGCTCCTCACCCGGGACAGCAACTAATGAAAAACTGTTTTTT
CASSSPGTATNEKLFF
>TRBJ1-1|-|-|TRBV19
TGTGCCAGTAGCATAGGACAGAAGAACACTGAAGCTTTCTTT
CASSIGQKNTEAFF
>TRBJ2-3|TRBD2|few|TRBV5-1
TGCGCCAGCAGCCGTCGGGGGGAGGAACGCACAGATACGCAGTATTTT
CASSRRGEERTDTQYF
>TRBJ2-1|TRBD2|once|TRBV4-1
TGCGCCAGCAGCCAACCGGGACTAGCGTTGTACAATGAGCAGTTCTTC
CASSQPGLALYNEQFF
>TRBJ1-4|TRBD1|-|TRBV7-8
TGTGCCAGCAGCCCAGTGGGGACAGGGTATGAAAAACTGTTTTTT
CASSPVGTGYEKLFF
>TRBJ2-7|-|-|TRBV5-6
TGTGCCAGCAGCAGTGCCAAAGCGGGCCACTCCTACGAGCAGTACTTC
CASSSAKAGHSYEQYF
>TRBJ2-5|-|-|TRBV28
TGTGCCAGCAGTACCGCGAAAGAGACCCAGTACTTC
CASSTAKETQYF